This T cell receptor beta chain was profiled in a study of T cell changes during pregnancy in multiple sclerosis. TCRdb's copy holds only in-frame clones and misses some; the assay was immunoSEQ multiplex PCR. The sample has roughly 25,000 clones; 89% are singletons. The CDR3 spans 13 residues. V was clipped by 6 bases and J by 5 bases, with 13 bases between them. In germline, CDR1 is MNHEY, CDR2 SMNVEV (reference sequence). This clonotype originated in a female donor with multiple sclerosis, enrolled in a pregnancy study. The chain couples TRBV27 to TRBJ2-5; a possible D gene is TRBD1 (6 bases). Specimen: CD8+ T cells from peripheral blood mononuclear cells, collected in the second trimester of pregnancy. The CDR3 is CASSRGRGETQYF. In DNA form, the CDR3 reads TGTGCCAGCAGCCGCGGCAGGGGTGAGACCCAGTACTTC.